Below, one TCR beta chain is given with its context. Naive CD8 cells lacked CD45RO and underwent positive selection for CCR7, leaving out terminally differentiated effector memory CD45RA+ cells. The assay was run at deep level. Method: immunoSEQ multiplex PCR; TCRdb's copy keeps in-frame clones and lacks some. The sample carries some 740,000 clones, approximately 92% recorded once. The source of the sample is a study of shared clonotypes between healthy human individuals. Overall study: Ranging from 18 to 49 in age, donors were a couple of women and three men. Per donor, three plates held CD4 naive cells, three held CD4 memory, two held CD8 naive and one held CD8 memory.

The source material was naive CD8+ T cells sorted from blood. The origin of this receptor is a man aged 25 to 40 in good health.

The DNA of the CDR3 is TGCGCCAGCAGCCAAGATATCTCGACAAGCTCCTACAATGAGCAGTTCTTC. Its translation is CASSQDISTSSYNEQFF. J is TRBJ2-1 and V is TRBV4-3, with D unresolved. The CDR3 spans 17 residues. V gave up 0 bases and J gave up 0 bases, with 12 bases separating them. The V gene's germline CDR1 is LGHNA and CDR2 YSLEER.